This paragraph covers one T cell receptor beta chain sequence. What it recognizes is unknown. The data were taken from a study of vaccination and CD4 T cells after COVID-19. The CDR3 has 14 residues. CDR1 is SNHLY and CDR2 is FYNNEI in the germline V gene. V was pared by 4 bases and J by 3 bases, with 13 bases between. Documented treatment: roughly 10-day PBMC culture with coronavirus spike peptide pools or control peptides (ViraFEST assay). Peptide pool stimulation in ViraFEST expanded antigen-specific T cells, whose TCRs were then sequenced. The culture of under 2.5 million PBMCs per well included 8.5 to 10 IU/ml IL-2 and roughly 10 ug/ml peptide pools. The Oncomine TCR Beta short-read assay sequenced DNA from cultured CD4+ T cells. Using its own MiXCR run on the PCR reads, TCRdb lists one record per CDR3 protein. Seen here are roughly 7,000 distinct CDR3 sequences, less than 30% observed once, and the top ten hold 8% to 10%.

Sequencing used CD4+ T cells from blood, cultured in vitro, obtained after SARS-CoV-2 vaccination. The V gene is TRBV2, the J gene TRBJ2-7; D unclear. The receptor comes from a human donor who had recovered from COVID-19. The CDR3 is CASSVTFRNYEQYF. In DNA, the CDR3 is TGTGCCAGCAGTGTGACCTTCCGCAACTACGAGCAGTACTTC. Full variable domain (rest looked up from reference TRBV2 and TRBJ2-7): EPEVTQTPSHQVTQMGQEVILRCVPISNHLYFYWYRQILGQKVEFLVSFYNNEISEKSEIFDDQFSVERPDGSNFTLKIRSTKLEDSAMYFCASSVTFRNYEQYFGPGTRLTVT.